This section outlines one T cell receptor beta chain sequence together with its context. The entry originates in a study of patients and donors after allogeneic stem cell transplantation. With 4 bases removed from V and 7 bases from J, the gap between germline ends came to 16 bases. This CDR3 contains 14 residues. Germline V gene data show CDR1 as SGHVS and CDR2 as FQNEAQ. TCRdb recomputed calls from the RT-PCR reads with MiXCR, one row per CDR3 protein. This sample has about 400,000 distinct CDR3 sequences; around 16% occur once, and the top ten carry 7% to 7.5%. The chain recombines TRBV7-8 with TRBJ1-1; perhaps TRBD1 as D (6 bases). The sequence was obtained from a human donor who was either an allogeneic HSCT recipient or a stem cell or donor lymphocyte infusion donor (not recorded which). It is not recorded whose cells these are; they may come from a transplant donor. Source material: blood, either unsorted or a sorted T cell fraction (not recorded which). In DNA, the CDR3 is TGTGCCAGCAGCTGGCGAGGTGGGGGGCGTGAAGCTTTCTTT. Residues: CASSWRGGGREAFF. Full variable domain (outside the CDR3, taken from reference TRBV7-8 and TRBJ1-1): GAGVSQSPRYKVAKRGQDVALRCDPISGHVSLFWYQQALGQGPEFLTYFQNEAQLDKSGLPSDRFFAERPEGSVSTLKIQRTQQEDSAVYLCASSWRGGGREAFFGQGTRLTVV.